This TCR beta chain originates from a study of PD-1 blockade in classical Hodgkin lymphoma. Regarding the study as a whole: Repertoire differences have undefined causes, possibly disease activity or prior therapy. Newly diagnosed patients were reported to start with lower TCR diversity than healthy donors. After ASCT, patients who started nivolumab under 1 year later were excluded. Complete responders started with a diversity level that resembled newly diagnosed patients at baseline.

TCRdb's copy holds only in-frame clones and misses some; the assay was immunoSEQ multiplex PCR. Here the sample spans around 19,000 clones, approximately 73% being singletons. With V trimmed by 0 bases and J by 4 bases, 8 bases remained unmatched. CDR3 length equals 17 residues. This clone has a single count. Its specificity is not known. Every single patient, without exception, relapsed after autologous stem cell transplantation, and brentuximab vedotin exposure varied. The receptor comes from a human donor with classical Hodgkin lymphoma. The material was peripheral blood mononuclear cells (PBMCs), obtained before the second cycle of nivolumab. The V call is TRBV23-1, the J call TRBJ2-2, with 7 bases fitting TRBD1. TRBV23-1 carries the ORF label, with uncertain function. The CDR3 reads CASSQSHPGTATGELFF. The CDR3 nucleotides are TGCGCCAGCAGTCAATCACACCCCGGGACAGCCACCGGGGAGCTGTTTTTT.